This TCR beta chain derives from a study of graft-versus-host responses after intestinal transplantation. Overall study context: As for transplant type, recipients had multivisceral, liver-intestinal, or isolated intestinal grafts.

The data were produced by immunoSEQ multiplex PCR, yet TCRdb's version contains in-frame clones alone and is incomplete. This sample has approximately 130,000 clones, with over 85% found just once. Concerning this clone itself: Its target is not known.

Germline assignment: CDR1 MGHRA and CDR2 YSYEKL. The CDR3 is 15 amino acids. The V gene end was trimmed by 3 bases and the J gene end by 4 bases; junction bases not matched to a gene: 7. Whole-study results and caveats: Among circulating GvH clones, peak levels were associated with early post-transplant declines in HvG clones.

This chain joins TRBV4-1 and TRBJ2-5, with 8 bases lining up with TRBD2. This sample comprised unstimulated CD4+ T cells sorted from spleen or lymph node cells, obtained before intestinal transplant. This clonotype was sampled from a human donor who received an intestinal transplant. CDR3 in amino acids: CASSHGLALLETQYF. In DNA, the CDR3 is TGCGCCAGCAGCCACGGACTAGCCCTCTTAGAGACCCAGTACTTC.